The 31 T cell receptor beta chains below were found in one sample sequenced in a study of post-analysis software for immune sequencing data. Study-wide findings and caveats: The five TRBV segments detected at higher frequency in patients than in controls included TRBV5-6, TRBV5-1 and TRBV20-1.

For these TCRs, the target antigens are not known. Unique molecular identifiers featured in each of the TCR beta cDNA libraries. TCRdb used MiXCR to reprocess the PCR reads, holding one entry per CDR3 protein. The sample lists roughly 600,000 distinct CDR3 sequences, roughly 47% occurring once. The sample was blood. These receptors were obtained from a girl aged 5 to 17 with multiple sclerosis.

CDR3 coding DNA: TGTGCCAGCAGTTCGAGCTACCGCTACGAGCAGTACTTC. Its protein is CASSSSYRYEQYF. V usage is TRBV6-2 or TRBV6-3 and J usage is TRBJ2-7; unclear D gene. The CDR3 length is 13 residues. In germline, CDR1 is MNHEY, CDR2 SVGEGT. V lost 4 bases and J 3 bases, leaving 10 bases between the germline ends.

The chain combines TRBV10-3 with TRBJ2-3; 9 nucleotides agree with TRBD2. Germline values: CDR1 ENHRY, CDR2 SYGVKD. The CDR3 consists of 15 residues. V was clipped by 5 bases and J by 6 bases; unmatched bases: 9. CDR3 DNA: TGTGCCATCAGTTCAAGGACTAGCGAGGCGGATACGCAGTATTTT. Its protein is CAISSRTSEADTQYF.

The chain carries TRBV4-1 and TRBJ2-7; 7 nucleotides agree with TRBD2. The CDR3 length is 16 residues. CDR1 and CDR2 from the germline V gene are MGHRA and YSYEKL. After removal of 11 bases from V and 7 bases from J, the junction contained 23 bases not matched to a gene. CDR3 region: CAVRAAGAPSYNEQYF. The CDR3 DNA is TGCGCCGTCCGGGCGGCGGGAGCCCCCTCCTACAATGAGCAGTACTTC.

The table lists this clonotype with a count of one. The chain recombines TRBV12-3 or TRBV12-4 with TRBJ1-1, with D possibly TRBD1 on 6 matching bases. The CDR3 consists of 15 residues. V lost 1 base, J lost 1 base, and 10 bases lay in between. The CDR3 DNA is TGTGCCAGCAGTTTAGAGGGGGGCTGGAACACTGAAGCTTTCTTT. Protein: CASSLEGGWNTEAFF.

The CDR3 DNA sequence: TGCAGTGCCTCGGGACTAGCGGGAGGGCCAAGTGGGGATACGCAGTATTTT. Amino acids: CSASGLAGGPSGDTQYF. The genes are TRBV20-1 and TRBJ2-3; 16 nucleotides line up with TRBD2. The CDR3 sequence is 17 residues long. The V and J ends lost 6 bases and 6 bases, in that order; junction bases with no gene match: 12. Germline loops: CDR1 DFQATT, CDR2 SNEGSKA (reference sequence).

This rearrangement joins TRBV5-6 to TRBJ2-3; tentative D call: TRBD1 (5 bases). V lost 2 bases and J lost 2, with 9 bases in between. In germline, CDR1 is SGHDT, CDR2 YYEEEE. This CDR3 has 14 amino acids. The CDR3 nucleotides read TGTGCCAGCAGCTTTAGACAGATCACAGATACGCAGTATTTT. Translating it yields CASSFRQITDTQYF.

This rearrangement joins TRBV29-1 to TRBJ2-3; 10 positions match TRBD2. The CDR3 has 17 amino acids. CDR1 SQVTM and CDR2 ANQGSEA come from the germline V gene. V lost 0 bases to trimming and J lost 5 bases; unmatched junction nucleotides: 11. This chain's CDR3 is CSVEDLASGRGGDTQYF. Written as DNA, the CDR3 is TGCAGCGTTGAAGATCTGGCTAGCGGGAGAGGGGGAGATACGCAGTATTTT.

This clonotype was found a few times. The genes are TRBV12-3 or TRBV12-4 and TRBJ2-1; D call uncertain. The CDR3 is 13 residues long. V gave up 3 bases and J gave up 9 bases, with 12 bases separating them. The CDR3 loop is CASSLETLGEQFF. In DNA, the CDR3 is TGTGCCAGCAGTTTGGAAACTTTGGGTGAGCAGTTCTTC.

Here the CDR3 reads CASSPGQFINYGYTF. CDR3 nucleotides: TGTGCCAGCAGCCCGGGACAGTTCATTAACTATGGCTACACCTTC. The rearrangement uses TRBV13 and TRBJ1-2, with 7 bases lining up with TRBD1. The CDR3 contains 15 residues. Unmatched junction bases numbered 7, after V lost 5 bases and J lost 1 base. CDR1 and CDR2 from the germline V gene are PRHDT and FYEKMQ (reference sequence).

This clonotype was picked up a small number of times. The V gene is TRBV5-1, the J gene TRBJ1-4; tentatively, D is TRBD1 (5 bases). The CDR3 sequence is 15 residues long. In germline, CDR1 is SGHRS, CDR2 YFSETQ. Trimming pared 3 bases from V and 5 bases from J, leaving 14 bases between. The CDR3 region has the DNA TGCGCCAGCAGCTCCTGGGGGACTGTCAATGAAAAACTGTTTTTT. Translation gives CASSSWGTVNEKLFF.

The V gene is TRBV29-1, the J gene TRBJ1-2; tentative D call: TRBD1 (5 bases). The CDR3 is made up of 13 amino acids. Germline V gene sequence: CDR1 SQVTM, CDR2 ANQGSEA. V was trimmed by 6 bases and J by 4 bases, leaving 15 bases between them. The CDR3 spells CSVILSGSYGYTF. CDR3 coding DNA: TGCAGCGTCATCCTGTCAGGGTCCTATGGCTACACCTTC.

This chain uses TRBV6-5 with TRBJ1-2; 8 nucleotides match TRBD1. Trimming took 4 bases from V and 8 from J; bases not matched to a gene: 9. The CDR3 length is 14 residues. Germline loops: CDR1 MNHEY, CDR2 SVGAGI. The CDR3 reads CASSSPQGARGYTF. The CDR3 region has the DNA TGTGCCAGCAGTTCCCCTCAGGGGGCAAGGGGCTACACCTTC.

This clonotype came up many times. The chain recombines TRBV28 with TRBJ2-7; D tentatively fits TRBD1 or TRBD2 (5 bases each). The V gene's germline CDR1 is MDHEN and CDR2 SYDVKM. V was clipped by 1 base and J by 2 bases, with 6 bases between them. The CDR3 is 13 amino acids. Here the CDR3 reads CASSLSGPYEQYF. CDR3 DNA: TGTGCCAGCAGTTTATCGGGGCCCTACGAGCAGTACTTC. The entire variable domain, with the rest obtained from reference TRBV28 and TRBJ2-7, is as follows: DVKVTQSSRYLVKRTGEKVFLECVQDMDHENMFWYRQDPGLGLRLIYFSYDVKMKEKGDIPEGYSVSREKKERFSLILESASTNQTSMYLCASSLSGPYEQYFGPGTRLTVT.

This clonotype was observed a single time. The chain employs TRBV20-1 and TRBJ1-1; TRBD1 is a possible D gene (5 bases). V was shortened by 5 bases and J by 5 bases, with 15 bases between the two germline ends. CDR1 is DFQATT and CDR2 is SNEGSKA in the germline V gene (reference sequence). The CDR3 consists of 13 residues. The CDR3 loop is CSAERGRQTEAFF. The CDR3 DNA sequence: TGCAGTGCTGAACGGGGGAGGCAGACTGAAGCTTTCTTT.

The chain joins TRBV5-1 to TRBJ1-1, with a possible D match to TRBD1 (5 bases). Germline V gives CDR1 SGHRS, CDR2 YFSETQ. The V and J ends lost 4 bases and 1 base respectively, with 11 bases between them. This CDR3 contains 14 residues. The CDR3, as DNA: TGCGCCAGCAGCCGGGGCCCGACGAACACTGAAGCTTTCTTT. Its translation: CASSRGPTNTEAFF.

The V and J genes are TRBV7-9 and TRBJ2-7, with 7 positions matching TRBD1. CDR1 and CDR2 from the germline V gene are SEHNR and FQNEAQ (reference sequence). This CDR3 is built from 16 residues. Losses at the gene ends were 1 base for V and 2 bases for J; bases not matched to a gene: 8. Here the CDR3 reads CASSLGARGQPYEQYF. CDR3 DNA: TGTGCCAGCAGCTTAGGGGCAAGGGGACAGCCCTACGAGCAGTACTTC.

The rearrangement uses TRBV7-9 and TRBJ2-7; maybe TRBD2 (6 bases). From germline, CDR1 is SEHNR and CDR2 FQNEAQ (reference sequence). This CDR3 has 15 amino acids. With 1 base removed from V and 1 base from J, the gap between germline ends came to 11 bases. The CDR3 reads CASSLGLALSYEQYF. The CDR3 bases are TGTGCCAGCAGCTTAGGCCTAGCGCTTTCCTACGAGCAGTACTTC.

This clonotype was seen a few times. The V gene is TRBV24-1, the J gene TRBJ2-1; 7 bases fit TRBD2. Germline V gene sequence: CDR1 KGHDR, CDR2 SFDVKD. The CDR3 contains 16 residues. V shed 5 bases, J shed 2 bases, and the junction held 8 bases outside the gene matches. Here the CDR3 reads CATSGAQRGPYNEQFF. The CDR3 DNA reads TGTGCCACCAGTGGAGCCCAGCGGGGACCCTACAATGAGCAGTTCTTC.

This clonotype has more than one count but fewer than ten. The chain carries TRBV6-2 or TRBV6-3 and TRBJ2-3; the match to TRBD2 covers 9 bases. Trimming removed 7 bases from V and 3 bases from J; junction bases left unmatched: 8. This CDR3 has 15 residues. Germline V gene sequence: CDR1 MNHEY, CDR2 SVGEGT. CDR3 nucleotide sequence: TGTGCCAGCACAAGTAGCGGGAGTTTGACAGATACGCAGTATTTT. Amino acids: CASTSSGSLTDTQYF.

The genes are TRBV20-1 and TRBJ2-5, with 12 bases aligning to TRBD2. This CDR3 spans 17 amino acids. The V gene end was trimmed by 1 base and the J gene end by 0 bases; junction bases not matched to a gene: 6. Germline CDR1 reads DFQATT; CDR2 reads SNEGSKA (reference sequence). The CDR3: CSARGDLAGGYQETQYF. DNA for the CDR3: TGCAGTGCTAGAGGAGATCTAGCGGGGGGGTACCAAGAGACCCAGTACTTC.

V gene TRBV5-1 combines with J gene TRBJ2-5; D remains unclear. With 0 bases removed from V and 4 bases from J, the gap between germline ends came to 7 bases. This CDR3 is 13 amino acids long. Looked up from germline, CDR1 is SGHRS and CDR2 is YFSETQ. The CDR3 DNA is TGCGCCAGCAGCTTGGAGGTCCGAGAGACCCAGTACTTC. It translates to CASSLEVRETQYF.

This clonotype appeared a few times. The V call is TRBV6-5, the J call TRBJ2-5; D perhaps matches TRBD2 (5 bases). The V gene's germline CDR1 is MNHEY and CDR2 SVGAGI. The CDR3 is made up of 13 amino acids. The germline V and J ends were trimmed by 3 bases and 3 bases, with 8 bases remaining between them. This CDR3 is CASSYISEETQYF. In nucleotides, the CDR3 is TGTGCCAGCAGTTATATTAGCGAAGAGACCCAGTACTTC.

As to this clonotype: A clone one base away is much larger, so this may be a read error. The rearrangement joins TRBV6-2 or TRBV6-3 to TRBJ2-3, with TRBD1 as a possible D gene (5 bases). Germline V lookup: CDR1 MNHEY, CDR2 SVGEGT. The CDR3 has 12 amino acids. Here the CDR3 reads CASDSRGGTRYF. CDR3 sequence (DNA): TGTGCCAGCGATTCTAGGGGCGGCACGCGGTATTTT.

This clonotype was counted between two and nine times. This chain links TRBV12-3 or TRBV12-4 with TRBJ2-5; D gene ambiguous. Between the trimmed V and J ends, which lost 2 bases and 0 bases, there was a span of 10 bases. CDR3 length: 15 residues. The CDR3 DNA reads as TGTGCCAGCAGTTTATTCGGCCATAACCAAGAGACCCAGTACTTC. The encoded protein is CASSLFGHNQETQYF.

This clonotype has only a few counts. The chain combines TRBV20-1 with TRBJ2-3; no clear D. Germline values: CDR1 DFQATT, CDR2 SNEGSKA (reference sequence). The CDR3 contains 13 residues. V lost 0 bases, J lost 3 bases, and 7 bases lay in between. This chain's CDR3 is CSARDLWTDTQYF. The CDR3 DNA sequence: TGCAGTGCTAGAGATCTATGGACAGATACGCAGTATTTT.

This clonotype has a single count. The CDR3 coding sequence is TGTGCTGTACGGAGTGGCCGGAGAGGCGAGCAGTACTTC. It is translated as CAVRSGRRGEQYF. The V call is TRBV6-2 or TRBV6-3, the J call TRBJ2-7, with no clear D. CDR1 MNHEY and CDR2 SVGEGT come from the germline V gene. The CDR3 contains 13 residues.

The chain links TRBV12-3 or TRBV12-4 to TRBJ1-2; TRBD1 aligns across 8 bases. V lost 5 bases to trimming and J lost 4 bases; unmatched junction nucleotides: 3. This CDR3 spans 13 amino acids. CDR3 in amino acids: CASSSDRGYGYTF. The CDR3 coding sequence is TGTGCCAGCAGTAGCGACAGGGGCTATGGCTACACCTTC.

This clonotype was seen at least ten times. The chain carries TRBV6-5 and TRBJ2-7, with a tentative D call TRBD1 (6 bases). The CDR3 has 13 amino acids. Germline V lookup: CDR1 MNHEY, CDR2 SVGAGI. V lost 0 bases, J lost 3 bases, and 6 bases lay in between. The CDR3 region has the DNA TGTGCCAGCAGTTACTCGACAGGCTACGAGCAGTACTTC. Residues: CASSYSTGYEQYF.

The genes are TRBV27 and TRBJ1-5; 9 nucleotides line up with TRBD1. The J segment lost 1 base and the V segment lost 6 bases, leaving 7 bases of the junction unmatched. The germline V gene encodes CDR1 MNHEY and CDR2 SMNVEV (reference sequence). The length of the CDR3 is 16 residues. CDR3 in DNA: TGTGCCAGCAGGATGGGGACAGGGTTGAGCAATCAGCCCCAGCATTTT. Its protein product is CASRMGTGLSNQPQHF.

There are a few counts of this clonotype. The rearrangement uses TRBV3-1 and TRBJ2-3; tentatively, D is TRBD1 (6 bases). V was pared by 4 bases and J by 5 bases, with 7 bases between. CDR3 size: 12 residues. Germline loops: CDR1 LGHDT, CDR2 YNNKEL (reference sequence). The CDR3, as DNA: TGTGCCAGCAGCCCAGGGGTAGATACGCAGTATTTT. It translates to CASSPGVDTQYF.

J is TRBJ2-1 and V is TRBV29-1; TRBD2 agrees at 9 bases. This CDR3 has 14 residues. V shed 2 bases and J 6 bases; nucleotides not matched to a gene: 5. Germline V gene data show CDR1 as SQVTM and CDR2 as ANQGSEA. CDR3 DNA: TGCAGCGTTGAATGGCGGCGGGAGGGCAATGAGCAGTTCTTC. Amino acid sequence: CSVEWRREGNEQFF.